This T cell receptor beta chain came from a study of blood T cell repertoires in COVID-19. As for the study in general: PBMCs, B-cell-depleted T cells, or T cells provided the cDNA or gDNA that made up the material.

Germline CDR1 reads MGHRA; CDR2 reads YSYEKL. This CDR3 spans 14 amino acids. Unmatched junction bases numbered 5, after V lost 2 bases and J lost 6 bases. Original data processing: Estimated nucleated cell counts came from reference gene primer amplification. Measured with immunoSEQ multiplex PCR; TCRdb has only the in-frame clones, and not every one. V, J and clone size are taken as reported in that table, and D and trimming were inferred from the DNA itself. The sample holds hundreds of thousands of clones; around nine tenths are singletons and the top ten take about 1.6%. Individuals aged about 18 to 89 years were recruited from 24 US areas. Cohorts were assigned according to the clinical history that participants reported.

This clonotype was obtained from a woman aged 45-59 years who had recovered from COVID-19. The material sequenced was PBMCs or T cells enriched from blood (not recorded which). V and J are TRBV4-1 and TRBJ1-1; 8 bases line up with TRBD1. CDR3 loop: CASSQRQGSAEAFF. For the CDR3, the DNA is TGCGCCAGCAGCCAACGACAGGGGTCTGCTGAAGCTTTCTTT.